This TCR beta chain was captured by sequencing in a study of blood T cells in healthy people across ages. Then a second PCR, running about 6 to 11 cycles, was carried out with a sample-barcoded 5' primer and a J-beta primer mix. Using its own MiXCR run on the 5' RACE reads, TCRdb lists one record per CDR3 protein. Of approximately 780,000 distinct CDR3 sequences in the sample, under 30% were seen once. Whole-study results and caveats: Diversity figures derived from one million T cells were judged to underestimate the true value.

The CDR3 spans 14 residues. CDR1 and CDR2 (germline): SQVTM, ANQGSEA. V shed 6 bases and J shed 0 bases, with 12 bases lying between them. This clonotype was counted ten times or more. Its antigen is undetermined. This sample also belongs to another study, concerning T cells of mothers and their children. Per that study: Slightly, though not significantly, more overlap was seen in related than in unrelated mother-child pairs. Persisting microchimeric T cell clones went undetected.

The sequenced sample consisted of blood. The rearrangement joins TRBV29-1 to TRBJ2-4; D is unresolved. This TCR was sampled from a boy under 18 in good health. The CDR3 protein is CSVEPLVAKNIQYF. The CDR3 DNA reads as TGCAGCGTGGAACCCCTGGTAGCCAAAAACATTCAGTACTTC.